Below are 3 T cell receptor beta chains sequenced from a single sample in a study of T cell repertoires in ileal Crohn's disease. Time point noted: neoterminal ileum biopsy at postoperative endoscopy, about 6 months after surgery. Sequencing used immunoSEQ multiplex PCR; TCRdb keeps in-frame clones, though not all of them. The profile shows about 62,000 clones, approximately 91% of them singletons. The sequenced material came from ileal tissue. The receptors shown here come from an adult with Crohn's disease.

CDR3 amino acids: CASSFGGAWDSPLHF. CDR3 nucleotide sequence: TGCGCCAGCAGCTTTGGGGGGGCATGGGATTCACCCCTCCACTTT. The rearrangement links TRBV4-1 to TRBJ1-6; perhaps TRBD1 as D (6 bases). This CDR3 spans 15 amino acids. V lost 5 bases to trimming and J lost 8 bases, with 16 bases between them. CDR1 MGHRA and CDR2 YSYEKL come from the germline V gene.

The gene calls are TRBV23-1 and TRBJ2-5; maybe TRBD1 (5 bases). TRBV23-1 qualifies as an ORF whose function is uncertain. The CDR3 length is 20 residues. With 1 base removed from V and 1 base from J, the gap between germline ends came to 25 bases. In DNA form, the CDR3 reads TGCGCCAGCAGTCAATACTGTTCGTGTAACCCATGGCAGGGCCAAGAGACCCAGTACTTC. Translated: CASSQYCSCNPWQGQETQYF.

The V and J genes are TRBV5-1 and TRBJ1-3, with D possibly TRBD1 on 6 matching bases. CDR1 and CDR2 from the germline V gene are SGHRS and YFSETQ. V was cut by 4 bases and J by 2 bases, with 10 bases left in between. The CDR3 extends over 14 amino acids. The CDR3 protein is CASSQQGPGNTIYF. The DNA for the CDR3 is TGCGCCAGCAGCCAACAGGGACCTGGAAACACCATATATTTT. The full variable domain, with the rest looked up from reference TRBV5-1 and TRBJ1-3, is KAGVTQTPRYLIKTRGQQVTLSCSPISGHRSVSWYQQTPGQGLQFLFEYFSETQRNKGNFPGRFSGRQFSNSRSEMNVSTLELGDSALYLCASSQQGPGNTIYFGEGSWLTVV.